This T cell receptor (beta chain) was captured in a study of T cell responses to AZD1222 COVID-19 vaccine. Across the study: Samples with a second dose at about 4 or about 12 weeks were pooled together.

Notes on this clone: Its antigen is unidentified.

Study-wide findings and caveats: At baseline, seropositivity was found in only a handful of AZD1222 recipients. The sample set comprised mostly white British donors with more females, and clonal diversity was possibly underestimated.

Only in-frame clones appear in the TCRdb table, and some are missing; sequencing was by immunoSEQ multiplex PCR. The data show some 170,000 clones, roughly nine tenths seen once. The V gene lost 4 bases and the J gene lost 2 bases, with 11 bases spanning the gap. CDR1 and CDR2 from the germline V gene are SQVTM and ANQGSEA. The CDR3 consists of 13 residues. The sample was peripheral blood, taken on day 0 of AZD1222 vaccination. The V call is TRBV29-1, the J call TRBJ2-5, with D maybe TRBD2 (5 bases). This TCR derives from an adult in good health. CDR3 sequence reads: CSVVGSGQETQYF. The CDR3 nucleotides read TGCAGCGTTGTAGGAAGCGGTCAAGAGACCCAGTACTTC.